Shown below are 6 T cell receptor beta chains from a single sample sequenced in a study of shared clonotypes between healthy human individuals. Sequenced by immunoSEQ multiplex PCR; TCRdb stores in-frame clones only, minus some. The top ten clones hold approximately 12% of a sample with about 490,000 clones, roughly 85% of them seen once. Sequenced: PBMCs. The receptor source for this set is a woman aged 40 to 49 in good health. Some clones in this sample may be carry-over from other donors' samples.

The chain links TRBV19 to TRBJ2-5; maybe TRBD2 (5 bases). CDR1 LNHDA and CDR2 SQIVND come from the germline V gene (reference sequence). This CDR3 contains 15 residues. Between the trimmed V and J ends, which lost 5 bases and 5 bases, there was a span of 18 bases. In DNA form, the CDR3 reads TGTGCCAGTAGTTCGGGTGCAGCGGAGGAGGAGACCCAGTACTTC. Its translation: CASSSGAAEEETQYF.

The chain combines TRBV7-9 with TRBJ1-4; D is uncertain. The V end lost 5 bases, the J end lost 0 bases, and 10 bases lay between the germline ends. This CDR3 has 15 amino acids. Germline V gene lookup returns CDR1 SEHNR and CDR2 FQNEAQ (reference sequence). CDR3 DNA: TGTGCCAGCAGCGAGTACGGGGCAACTAATGAAAAACTGTTTTTT. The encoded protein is CASSEYGATNEKLFF. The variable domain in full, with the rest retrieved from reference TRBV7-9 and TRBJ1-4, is DTGVSQNPRHKITKRGQNVTFRCDPISEHNRLYWYRQTLGQGPEFLTYFQNEAQLEKSRLLSDRFSAERPKGSFSTLEIQRTEQGDSAMYLCASSEYGATNEKLFFGSGTQLSVL.

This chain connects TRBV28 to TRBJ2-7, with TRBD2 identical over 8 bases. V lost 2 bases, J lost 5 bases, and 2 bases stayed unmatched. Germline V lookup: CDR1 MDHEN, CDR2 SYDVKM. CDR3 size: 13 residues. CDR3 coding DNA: TGTGCCAGCAGTTTACTAGCGGGCAACGAGCAGTACTTC. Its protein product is CASSLLAGNEQYF.

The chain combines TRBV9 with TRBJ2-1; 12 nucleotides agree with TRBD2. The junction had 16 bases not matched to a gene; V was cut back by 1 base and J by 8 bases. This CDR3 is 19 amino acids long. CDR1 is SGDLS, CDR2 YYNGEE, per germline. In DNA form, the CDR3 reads TGTGCCAGCAGCGTAAAGCTAGCGGGAGGGCCGTTGTCTGGGGATGAGCAGTTCTTC. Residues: CASSVKLAGGPLSGDEQFF.

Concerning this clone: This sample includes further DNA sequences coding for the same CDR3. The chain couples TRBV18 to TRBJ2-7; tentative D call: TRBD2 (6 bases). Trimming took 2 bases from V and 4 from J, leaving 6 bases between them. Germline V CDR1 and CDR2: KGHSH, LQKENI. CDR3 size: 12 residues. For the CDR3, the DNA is TGTGCCAGCTCACCAGGGAGGTACGAGCAGTACTTC. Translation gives CASSPGRYEQYF.

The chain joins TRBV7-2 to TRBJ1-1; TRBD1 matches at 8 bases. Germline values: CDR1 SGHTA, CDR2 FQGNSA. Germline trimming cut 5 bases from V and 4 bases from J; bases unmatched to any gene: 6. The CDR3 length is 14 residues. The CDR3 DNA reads TGTGCCAGCAGCATCCAGGGGGCCGGCACTGAAGCTTTCTTT. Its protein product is CASSIQGAGTEAFF.